This entry lists 20 T cell receptor beta chains sequenced from one sample in a study of beta chain features in type 1 diabetes. Study conclusions and caveats: Moderate but significant shortening of TCRB CDR3s was recorded in all four CD4+ subsets from Type 1 diabetes patients.

Reverse transcription of all isolated RNA meant that expressed TCRB transcripts were sequenced. Sequencing was performed with immunoSEQ multiplex PCR; in TCRdb, only in-frame clones are kept and a portion is missing. The sample consists of some 700,000 clones, roughly 13% of them appearing once. For these receptors, no antigen is known. Material for sequencing was naive CD4+ T cells from blood. The receptor source for this set is a young man with type 1 diabetes.

This clone was counted only a few times. The CDR3 sequence is CASRSRGLYGYTF. CDR3 in DNA: TGTGCCAGCAGGTCCAGGGGTCTCTATGGCTACACCTTC. V and J are TRBV9 and TRBJ1-2; perhaps TRBD1 as D (6 bases). Germline V gene sequence: CDR1 SGDLS, CDR2 YYNGEE. The CDR3 consists of 13 residues. The ends were cut back, 5 bases at V and 4 bases at J, with 12 bases in the middle.

The sample holds a few counts of this clone. The rearrangement joins TRBV14 to TRBJ1-2, with TRBD1 as a possible D gene (6 bases). Per the germline V gene, CDR1 is SGHDN and CDR2 is FVKESK. Trimming left V 2 bases short and J 1 base short, with 17 bases between. This CDR3 is built from 17 residues. CDR3 sequence: CASSQIRTGDINYGYTF. In DNA form, the CDR3 reads TGTGCCAGCAGCCAAATCCGAACCGGGGACATTAACTATGGCTACACCTTC.

This chain uses TRBV10-3 with TRBJ2-7; tentative D call: TRBD1 (6 bases). This CDR3 is 13 amino acids long. In germline, CDR1 is ENHRY, CDR2 SYGVKD. The V gene lost 6 bases and the J gene lost 3 bases, with 12 bases spanning the gap. The chain's CDR3 is CAISLRGYYEQYF. The CDR3, as DNA: TGTGCCATCAGCCTCAGGGGTTACTACGAGCAGTACTTC.

The V call is TRBV30, the J call TRBJ1-2; TRBD1 is a possible D gene (5 bases). Germline CDR1 GTSNPN, CDR2 SVGIG (reference sequence). This CDR3 contains 11 residues. With 2 bases removed from V and 8 bases from J, the gap between germline ends came to 9 bases. For the CDR3, the DNA is TGTGCCTGGAGTTTAGGACAAGGCTACACCTTC. Residues: CAWSLGQGYTF.

The chain recombines TRBV7-8 with TRBJ1-2; D gene ambiguous. Trimming cost V 1 base and J 1 base, with 10 bases left between them. Per germline, CDR1 SGHVS and CDR2 FQNEAQ. The CDR3 length is 15 residues. In DNA, the CDR3 is TGTGCCAGCAGCTTAGTCTCCGGATTTAACTATGGCTACACCTTC. Encoded protein: CASSLVSGFNYGYTF. The variable domain in full, completed from reference TRBV7-8 and TRBJ1-2, reads GAGVSQSPRYKVAKRGQDVALRCDPISGHVSLFWYQQALGQGPEFLTYFQNEAQLDKSGLPSDRFFAERPEGSVSTLKIQRTQQEDSAVYLCASSLVSGFNYGYTFGSGTRLTVV.

This clone has only a few counts. The chain combines TRBV10-3 with TRBJ1-6; maybe TRBD1 (5 bases). V shed 6 bases and J shed 9 bases, with 15 bases lying between them. Germline V lookup: CDR1 ENHRY, CDR2 SYGVKD. CDR3 length: 14 amino acids. The CDR3 bases are TGTGCCATCAGGTACGACAGTATGAGTTCACCCCTCCACTTT. Translating gives CAIRYDSMSSPLHF.

The CDR3 DNA reads TGTGCCAGCAGCTTAGCGGGTGGTACGCAGTATTTT. Its protein product is CASSLAGGTQYF. This sequence joins TRBV7-2 and TRBJ2-3; D call uncertain. The germline gives CDR1 SGHTA, CDR2 FQGNSA. V lost 0 bases, J lost 8 bases, and 6 bases lay in between. The CDR3 is 12 amino acids. Looking up the rest from reference TRBV7-2 and TRBJ2-3 gives the full variable domain: GAGVSQSPSNKVTEKGKDVELRCDPISGHTALYWYRQSLGQGLEFLIYFQGNSAPDKSGLPSDRFSAERTGGSVSTLTIQRTQQEDSAVYLCASSLAGGTQYFGPGTRLTVL.

This clone was detected only a few times. The chain joins TRBV30 to TRBJ2-5, with 7 bases aligning to TRBD1. J lost 1 base, V lost 4 bases, and 0 bases had no gene match. There are 12 residues in the CDR3. Germline loops: CDR1 GTSNPN, CDR2 SVGIG (reference sequence). CDR3 amino acids: CAWTGGQETQYF. The CDR3 DNA is TGTGCCTGGACAGGGGGCCAAGAGACCCAGTACTTC.

The chain combines TRBV10-2 with TRBJ2-5; 11 nucleotides match TRBD2. CDR1 is WSHSY, CDR2 SAAADI, per germline. Trimming took 4 bases from V and 3 from J; bases not matched to a gene: 1. The CDR3 loop spans 14 amino acids. The CDR3 loop reads CASSALAGEETQYF. CDR3 DNA: TGCGCCAGCAGTGCACTAGCGGGAGAAGAGACCCAGTACTTC.

V gene TRBV2 combines with J gene TRBJ2-7, with D uncertain. The V end was cut by 6 bases, the J end by 12 bases, with 21 bases between. The CDR3 spans 13 residues. Germline V gene lookup returns CDR1 SNHLY and CDR2 FYNNEI. CDR3 DNA: TGTGCCAGCAGAGCCTTCACGCGACCGCTGACGTACTTC. The encoded protein is CASRAFTRPLTYF.

This clone was recorded a few times. The chain has TRBV7-2 and TRBJ2-2; 10 bases fit TRBD1. The CDR3 length is 15 residues. J gave up 3 bases and V 3 bases, and 1 base lay outside the gene matches. Germline CDR1 SGHTA, CDR2 FQGNSA. The DNA of the CDR3 is TGTGCCAGCAGCTTGGGACAGGGGTACACCGGGGAGCTGTTTTTT. Translation: CASSLGQGYTGELFF.

In its sample, this clone was seen once. The V call is TRBV9, the J call TRBJ1-4; D gene ambiguous. Germline loops: CDR1 SGDLS, CDR2 YYNGEE. Trimming took off 0 bases at V and 3 bases at J, with 9 bases between the two ends. The CDR3 covers 15 residues. The CDR3 sequence: CASSVGATANEKLFF. The CDR3, as DNA: TGTGCCAGCAGCGTAGGGGCGACGGCTAATGAAAAACTGTTTTTT.

This clone has a count of ten or more. Other DNA sequences in this specimen translate into the identical CDR3. V and J are TRBV7-9 and TRBJ1-6; D might be TRBD1 (6 bases). Germline assignment: CDR1 SEHNR and CDR2 FQNEAQ (reference sequence). This CDR3 has 15 amino acids. The V end lost 3 bases, the J end lost 5 bases, and 11 bases lay between the germline ends. The CDR3 spells CASSLRGSDNSPLHF. CDR3 nucleotides: TGTGCCAGCAGCTTGAGGGGGTCCGATAATTCACCCCTCCACTTT.

The chain employs TRBV5-1 and TRBJ1-5, with no clear D. Deletions cut 0 bases from V and 9 bases from J, with 10 bases between. The CDR3 totals 13 residues. CDR1 and CDR2 (germline): SGHRS, YFSETQ. CDR3 DNA: TGCGCCAGCAGCTTGGCCGAGGACGGGCCCCAGCATTTT. This gives the protein CASSLAEDGPQHF. The full variable domain, in which reference TRBV5-1 and TRBJ1-5 provide the parts outside the CDR3, is KAGVTQTPRYLIKTRGQQVTLSCSPISGHRSVSWYQQTPGQGLQFLFEYFSETQRNKGNFPGRFSGRQFSNSRSEMNVSTLELGDSALYLCASSLAEDGPQHFGDGTRLSIL.

The chain recombines TRBV19 with TRBJ1-6; D call uncertain. Trimming took off 6 bases at V and 6 bases at J, with 9 bases between the two ends. The CDR3 contains 13 residues. CDR1 is LNHDA and CDR2 is SQIVND in the germline V gene (reference sequence). This CDR3 reads CASRPIPNSPLHF. The CDR3 nucleotides read TGTGCCAGTAGACCTATCCCTAATTCACCCCTCCACTTT.

This clone was observed a few times. The rearrangement links TRBV4-1 to TRBJ2-7; the D gene is possibly TRBD1 (5 bases). In germline, CDR1 is MGHRA, CDR2 YSYEKL. V was shortened by 5 bases and J by 1 base, with 12 bases between the two germline ends. This CDR3 is built from 14 residues. CDR3 sequence reads: CASSAIRQSYEQYF. The CDR3 nucleotides are TGCGCCAGCAGCGCTATCCGACAGTCCTACGAGCAGTACTTC.

This chain joins TRBV4-2 and TRBJ2-3; 10 nucleotides line up with TRBD2. Germline lookup yields CDR1 LGHNA and CDR2 YNFKEQ. The CDR3 totals 19 residues. V lost 0 bases, J lost 0 bases, and 9 bases stayed unmatched. As DNA, the CDR3 is TGTGCCAGCAGCCAAGATCGGCGGCTAGCGGGGGATAGCACAGATACGCAGTATTTT. Translated: CASSQDRRLAGDSTDTQYF.

The J gene is TRBJ1-4, the V gene TRBV6-1; D gene unclear. V lost 6 bases and J 0 bases, leaving 11 bases between the germline ends. From germline, CDR1 is MNHNS and CDR2 SASEGT. This CDR3 is built from 15 residues. CDR3: CASSLIQTTNEKLFF. The CDR3 DNA sequence: TGTGCCAGCAGCCTAATACAGACAACTAATGAAAAACTGTTTTTT.

This clone has more than one count but fewer than ten. The chain carries TRBV11-2 and TRBJ1-2; no definite D call. Germline V CDR1 and CDR2: SGHAT, FQNNGV. V lost 5 bases, J lost 4 bases, and 8 bases lay in between. The CDR3 sequence is 12 residues long. This CDR3 reads CASSPPGYGYTF. CDR3 coding DNA: TGTGCCAGCAGCCCTCCCGGCTATGGCTACACCTTC.

In this sample, this clone turned up a few times. This rearrangement joins TRBV28 to TRBJ1-5, with D maybe TRBD1 (5 bases). Trimming left V 6 bases short and J 3 bases short, with 9 bases between. CDR3 size: 13 residues. The germline V gene encodes CDR1 MDHEN and CDR2 SYDVKM. CDR3 protein: CASRGGTNQPQHF. DNA for the CDR3: TGTGCCAGCAGGGGGGGTACCAATCAGCCCCAGCATTTT.